The present entry profiles one T cell receptor beta chain with its context. CDR1 and CDR2 from the germline V gene are LGHDT and YNNKEL (reference sequence). Between the trimmed V and J ends, which lost 4 bases and 3 bases, there was a span of 12 bases. This CDR3 is built from 14 residues. Data came from immunoSEQ multiplex PCR; TCRdb stores just in-frame clones and leaves some out. The sample yields 200,000 or so clones, about 85% seen once. These data belong to a study of blood T cell repertoires in COVID-19. The sequence derives from a woman aged 60-75 years who had recovered from COVID-19. The rearrangement links TRBV3-1 (or the pseudogene TRBV3-2) to TRBJ1-1; perhaps TRBD1 as D (5 bases). Sequences were obtained from peripheral blood. The CDR3 nucleotides are TGTGCCAGCAGCCTCAGGGCAGGTTACACTGAAGCTTTCTTT. This codes for CASSLRAGYTEAFF.